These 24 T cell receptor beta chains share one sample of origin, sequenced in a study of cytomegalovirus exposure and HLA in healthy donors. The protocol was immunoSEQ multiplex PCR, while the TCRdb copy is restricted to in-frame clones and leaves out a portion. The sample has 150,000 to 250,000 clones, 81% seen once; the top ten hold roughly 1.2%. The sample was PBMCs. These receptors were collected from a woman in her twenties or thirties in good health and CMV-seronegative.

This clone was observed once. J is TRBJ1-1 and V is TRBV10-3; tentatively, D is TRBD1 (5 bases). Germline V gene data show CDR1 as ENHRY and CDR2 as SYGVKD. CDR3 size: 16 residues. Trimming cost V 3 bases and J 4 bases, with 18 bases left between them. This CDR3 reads CAISERQAQRGTEAFF. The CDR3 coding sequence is TGTGCCATCAGTGAAAGGCAGGCTCAAAGGGGCACTGAAGCTTTCTTT.

The CDR3 here is CASSLETGESGTQYF. As DNA, the CDR3 is TGTGCCAGCAGCTTAGAGACAGGGGAGAGTGGGACCCAGTACTTC. The chain has TRBV11-2 and TRBJ2-5; the match to TRBD1 covers 8 bases. The CDR3 is made up of 15 amino acids. Unmatched junction bases numbered 7, after V lost 0 bases and J lost 7 bases. Germline values: CDR1 SGHAT, CDR2 FQNNGV.

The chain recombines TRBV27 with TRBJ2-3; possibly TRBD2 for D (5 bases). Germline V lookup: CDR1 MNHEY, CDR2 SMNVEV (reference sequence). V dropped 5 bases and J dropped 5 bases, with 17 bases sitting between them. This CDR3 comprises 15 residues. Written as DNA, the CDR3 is TGTGCCAGCAGTCCTATTCCGGGGAGCGGAGATACGCAGTATTTT. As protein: CASSPIPGSGDTQYF.

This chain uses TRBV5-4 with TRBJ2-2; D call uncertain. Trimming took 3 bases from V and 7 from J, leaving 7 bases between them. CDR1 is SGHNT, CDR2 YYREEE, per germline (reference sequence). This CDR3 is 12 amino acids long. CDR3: CASSSLGGELFF. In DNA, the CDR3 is TGTGCCAGCAGCTCGCTCGGCGGGGAGCTGTTTTTT.

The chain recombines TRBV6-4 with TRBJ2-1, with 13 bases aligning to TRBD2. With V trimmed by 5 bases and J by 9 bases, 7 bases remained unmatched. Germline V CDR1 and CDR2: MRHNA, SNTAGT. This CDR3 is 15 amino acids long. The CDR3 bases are TGTGCCAGCAGTCTAACTAGCGGGGGGGCTAGTGAGCAGTTCTTC. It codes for CASSLTSGGASEQFF.

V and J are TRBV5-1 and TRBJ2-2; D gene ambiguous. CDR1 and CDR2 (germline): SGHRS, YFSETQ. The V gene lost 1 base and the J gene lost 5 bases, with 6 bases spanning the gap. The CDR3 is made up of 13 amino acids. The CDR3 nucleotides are TGCGCCAGCAGCTTGACGGTAACCGGGGAGCTGTTTTTT. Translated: CASSLTVTGELFF.

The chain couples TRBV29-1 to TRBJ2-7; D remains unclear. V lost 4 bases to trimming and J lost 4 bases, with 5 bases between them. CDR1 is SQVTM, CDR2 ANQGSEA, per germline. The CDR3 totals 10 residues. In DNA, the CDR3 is TGCAGCGTTGGTGAGTACGAGCAGTACTTC. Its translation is CSVGEYEQYF.

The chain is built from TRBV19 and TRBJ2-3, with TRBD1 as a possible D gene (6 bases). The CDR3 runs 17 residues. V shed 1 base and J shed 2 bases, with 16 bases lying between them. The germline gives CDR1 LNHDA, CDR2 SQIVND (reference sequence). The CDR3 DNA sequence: TGTGCCAGTAGTATAGGTGGGGACATCCCTTTCACAGATACGCAGTATTTT. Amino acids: CASSIGGDIPFTDTQYF.

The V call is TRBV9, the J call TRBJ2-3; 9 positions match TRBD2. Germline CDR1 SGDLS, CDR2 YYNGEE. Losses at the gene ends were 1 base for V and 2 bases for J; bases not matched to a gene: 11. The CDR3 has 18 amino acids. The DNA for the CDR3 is TGTGCCAGCAGCGTATCGTGGCGGGGGGGCCGAGTCACAGATACGCAGTATTTT. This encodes CASSVSWRGGRVTDTQYF.

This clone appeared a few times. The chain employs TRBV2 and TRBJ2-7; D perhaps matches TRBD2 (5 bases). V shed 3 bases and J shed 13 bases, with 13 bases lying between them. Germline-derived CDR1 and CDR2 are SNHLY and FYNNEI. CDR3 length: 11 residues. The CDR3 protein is CASSDLDLEYF. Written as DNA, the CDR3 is TGTGCCAGCAGTGATTTGGACTTAGAATACTTC.

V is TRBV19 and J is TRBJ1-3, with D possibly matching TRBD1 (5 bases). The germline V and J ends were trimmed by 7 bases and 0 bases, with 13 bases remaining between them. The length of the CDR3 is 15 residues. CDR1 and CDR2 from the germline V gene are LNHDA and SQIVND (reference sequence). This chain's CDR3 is CASNDRPSSGNTIYF. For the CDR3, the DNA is TGTGCCAGTAATGACAGACCTAGCTCTGGAAACACCATATATTTT.

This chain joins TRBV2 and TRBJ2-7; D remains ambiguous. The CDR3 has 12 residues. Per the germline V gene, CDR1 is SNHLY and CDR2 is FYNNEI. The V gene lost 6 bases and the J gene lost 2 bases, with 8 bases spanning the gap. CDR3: CASSANTYEQYF. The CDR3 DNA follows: TGTGCCAGCAGCGCCAACACCTACGAGCAGTACTTC.

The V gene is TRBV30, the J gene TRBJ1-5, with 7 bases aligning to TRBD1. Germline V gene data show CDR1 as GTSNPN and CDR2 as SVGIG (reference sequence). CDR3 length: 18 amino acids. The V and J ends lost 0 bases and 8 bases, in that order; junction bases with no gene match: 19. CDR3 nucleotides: TGTGCCTGGAGTGTCCCTCTCCCCGACAGGGTAACGGCCGAGCCCCAGCATTTT. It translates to CAWSVPLPDRVTAEPQHF.

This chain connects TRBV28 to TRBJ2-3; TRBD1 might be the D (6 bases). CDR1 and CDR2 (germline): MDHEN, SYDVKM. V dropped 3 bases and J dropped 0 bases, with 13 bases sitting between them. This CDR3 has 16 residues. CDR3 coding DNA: TGTGCCAGCAGTTTCCAGACAGGTGGCAGCACAGATACGCAGTATTTT. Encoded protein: CASSFQTGGSTDTQYF.

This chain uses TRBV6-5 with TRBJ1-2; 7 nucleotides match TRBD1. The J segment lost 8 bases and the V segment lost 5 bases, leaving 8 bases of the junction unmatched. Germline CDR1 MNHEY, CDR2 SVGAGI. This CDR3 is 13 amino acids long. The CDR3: CASSTMTGMGYTF. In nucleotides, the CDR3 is TGTGCCAGCAGTACCATGACAGGGATGGGCTACACCTTC.

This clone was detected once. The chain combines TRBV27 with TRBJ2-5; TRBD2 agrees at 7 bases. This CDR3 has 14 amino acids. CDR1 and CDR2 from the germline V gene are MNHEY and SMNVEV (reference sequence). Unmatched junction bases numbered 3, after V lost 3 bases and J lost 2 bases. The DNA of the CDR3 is TGTGCCAGCAGTTTTTACGGGGGGCAAGAGACCCAGTACTTC. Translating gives CASSFYGGQETQYF.

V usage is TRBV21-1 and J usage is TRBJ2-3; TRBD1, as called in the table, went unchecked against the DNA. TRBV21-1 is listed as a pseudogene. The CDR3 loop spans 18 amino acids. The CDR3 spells CASSKKPRPTGRTDTQYF. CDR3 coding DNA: TGTGCCAGCAGCAAAAAGCCGAGGCCGACAGGGCGGACAGATACGCAGTATTTT.

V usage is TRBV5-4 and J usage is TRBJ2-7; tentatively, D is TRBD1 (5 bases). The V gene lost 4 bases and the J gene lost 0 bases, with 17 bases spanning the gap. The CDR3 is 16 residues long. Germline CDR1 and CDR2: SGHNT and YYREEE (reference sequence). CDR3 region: CASSPTGRVISYEQYF. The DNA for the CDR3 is TGTGCCAGCAGCCCAACAGGAAGGGTAATCTCCTACGAGCAGTACTTC.

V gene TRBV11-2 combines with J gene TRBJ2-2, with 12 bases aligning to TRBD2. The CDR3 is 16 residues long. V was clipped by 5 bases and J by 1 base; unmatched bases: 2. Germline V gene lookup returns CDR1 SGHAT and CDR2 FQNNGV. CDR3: CASSPGLAGNTGELFF. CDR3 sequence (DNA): TGTGCCAGCAGCCCGGGACTAGCGGGGAACACCGGGGAGCTGTTTTTT.

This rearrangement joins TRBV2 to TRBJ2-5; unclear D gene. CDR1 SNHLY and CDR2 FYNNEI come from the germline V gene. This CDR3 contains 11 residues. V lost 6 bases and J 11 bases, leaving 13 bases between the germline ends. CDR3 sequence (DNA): TGTGCCAGCAGCCCCCTGCGTGAGCAGTACTTC. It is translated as CASSPLREQYF.

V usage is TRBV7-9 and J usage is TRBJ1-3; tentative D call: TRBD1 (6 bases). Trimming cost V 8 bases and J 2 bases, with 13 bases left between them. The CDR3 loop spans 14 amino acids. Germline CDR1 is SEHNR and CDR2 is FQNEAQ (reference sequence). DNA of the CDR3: TGTGCCAGCCTCCAAGGGGGGGCTGGAAACACCATATATTTT. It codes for CASLQGGAGNTIYF.

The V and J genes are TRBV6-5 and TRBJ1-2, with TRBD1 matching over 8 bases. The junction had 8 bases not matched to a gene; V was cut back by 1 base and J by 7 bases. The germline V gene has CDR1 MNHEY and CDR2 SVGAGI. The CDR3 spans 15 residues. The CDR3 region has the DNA TGTGCCAGCAGTTACTTAGCCAGGGGGCAAGCTGGCTACACCTTC. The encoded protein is CASSYLARGQAGYTF.

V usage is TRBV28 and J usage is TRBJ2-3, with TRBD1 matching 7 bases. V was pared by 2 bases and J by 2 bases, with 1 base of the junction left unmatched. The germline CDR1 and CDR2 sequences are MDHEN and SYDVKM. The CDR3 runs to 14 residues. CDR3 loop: CASSLDRVTDTQYF. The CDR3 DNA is TGTGCCAGCAGTTTAGACAGGGTCACAGATACGCAGTATTTT.

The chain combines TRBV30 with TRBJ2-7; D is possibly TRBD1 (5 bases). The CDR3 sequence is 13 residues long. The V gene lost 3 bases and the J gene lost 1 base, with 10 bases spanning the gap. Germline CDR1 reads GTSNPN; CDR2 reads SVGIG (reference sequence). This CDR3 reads CAWRGVLSYEQYF. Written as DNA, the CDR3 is TGTGCCTGGAGAGGGGTTCTATCCTACGAGCAGTACTTC.